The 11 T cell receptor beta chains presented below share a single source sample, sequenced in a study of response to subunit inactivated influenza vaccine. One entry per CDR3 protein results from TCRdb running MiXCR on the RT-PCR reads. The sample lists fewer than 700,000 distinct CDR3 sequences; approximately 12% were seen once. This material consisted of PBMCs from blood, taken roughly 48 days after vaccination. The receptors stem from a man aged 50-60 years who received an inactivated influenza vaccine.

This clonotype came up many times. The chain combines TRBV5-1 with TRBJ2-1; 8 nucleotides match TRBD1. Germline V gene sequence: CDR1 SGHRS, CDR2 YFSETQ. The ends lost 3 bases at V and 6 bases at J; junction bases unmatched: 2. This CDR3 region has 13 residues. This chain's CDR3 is CASSSDRGNEQFF. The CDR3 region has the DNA TGCGCCAGCAGCTCAGACAGGGGCAATGAGCAGTTCTTC.

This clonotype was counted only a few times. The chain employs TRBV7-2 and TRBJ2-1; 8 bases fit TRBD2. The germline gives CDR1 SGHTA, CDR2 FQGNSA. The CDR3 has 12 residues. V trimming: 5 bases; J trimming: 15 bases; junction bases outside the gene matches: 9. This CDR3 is CASSREWTSRFF. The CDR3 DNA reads TGTGCCAGCAGCCGAGAGTGGACTAGCAGGTTCTTC.

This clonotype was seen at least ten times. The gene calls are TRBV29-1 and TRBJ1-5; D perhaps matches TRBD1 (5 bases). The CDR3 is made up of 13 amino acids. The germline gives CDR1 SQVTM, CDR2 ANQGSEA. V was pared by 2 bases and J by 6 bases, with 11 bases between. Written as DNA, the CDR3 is TGCAGCGTTGAAACACAGGTTGGTCAGCCCCAGCATTTT. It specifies CSVETQVGQPQHF.

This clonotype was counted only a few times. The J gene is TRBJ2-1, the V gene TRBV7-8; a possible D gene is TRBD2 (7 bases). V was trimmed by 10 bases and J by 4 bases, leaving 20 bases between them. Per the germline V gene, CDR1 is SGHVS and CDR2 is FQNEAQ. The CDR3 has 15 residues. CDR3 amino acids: CATSRGASGYNEQFF. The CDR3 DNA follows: TGTGCCACCTCCCGGGGGGCTAGCGGATACAATGAGCAGTTCTTC.

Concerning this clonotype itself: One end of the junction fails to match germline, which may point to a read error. This CDR3 is CSAREGNKGLGGDTQYF. CDR3 in DNA: TGCAGTGCCAGAGAGGGCAATAAGGGACTAGGCGGGGATACGCAGTATTTT. The genes are TRBV20-1 and TRBJ2-3; TRBD2 agrees at 8 bases. This CDR3 spans 17 amino acids. CDR1 and CDR2 (germline): DFQATT, SNEGSKA (reference sequence).

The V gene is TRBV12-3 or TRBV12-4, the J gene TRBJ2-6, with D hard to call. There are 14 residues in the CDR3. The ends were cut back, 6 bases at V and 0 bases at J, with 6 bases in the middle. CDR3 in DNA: TGTGCCAGCAGAAGCCCCTCTGGGGCCAACGTCCTGACTTTC. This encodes CASRSPSGANVLTF.

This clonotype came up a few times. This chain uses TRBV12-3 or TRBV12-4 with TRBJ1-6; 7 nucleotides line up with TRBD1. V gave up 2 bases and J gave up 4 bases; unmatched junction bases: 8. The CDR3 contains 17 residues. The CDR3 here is CASSLWGRGTYNSPLHF. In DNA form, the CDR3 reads TGTGCCAGCAGTTTATGGGGCAGGGGGACATATAATTCACCCCTCCACTTT.

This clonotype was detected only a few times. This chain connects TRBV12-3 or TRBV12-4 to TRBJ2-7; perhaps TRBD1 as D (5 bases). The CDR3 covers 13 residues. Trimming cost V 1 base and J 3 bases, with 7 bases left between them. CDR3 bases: TGTGCCAGCAGTTTAGAACAGGACTACGAGCAGTACTTC. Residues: CASSLEQDYEQYF.

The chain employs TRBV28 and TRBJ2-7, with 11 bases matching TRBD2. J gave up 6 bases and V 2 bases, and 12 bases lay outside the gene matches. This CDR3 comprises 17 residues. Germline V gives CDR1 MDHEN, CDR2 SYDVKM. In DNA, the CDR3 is TGTGCCAGCAGTTTAAGGCTAGCGGGAGGCAAAAGGGCCGAGCAGTACTTC. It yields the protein CASSLRLAGGKRAEQYF. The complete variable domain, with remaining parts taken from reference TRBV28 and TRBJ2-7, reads DVKVTQSSRYLVKRTGEKVFLECVQDMDHENMFWYRQDPGLGLRLIYFSYDVKMKEKGDIPEGYSVSREKKERFSLILESASTNQTSMYLCASSLRLAGGKRAEQYFGPGTRLTVT.

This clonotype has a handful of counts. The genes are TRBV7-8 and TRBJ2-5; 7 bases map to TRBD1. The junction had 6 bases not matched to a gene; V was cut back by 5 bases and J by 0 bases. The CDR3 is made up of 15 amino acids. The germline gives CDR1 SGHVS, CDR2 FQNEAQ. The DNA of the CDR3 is TGTGCCAGCAGCGCCGAGACAGGGAACCAAGAGACCCAGTACTTC. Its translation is CASSAETGNQETQYF.

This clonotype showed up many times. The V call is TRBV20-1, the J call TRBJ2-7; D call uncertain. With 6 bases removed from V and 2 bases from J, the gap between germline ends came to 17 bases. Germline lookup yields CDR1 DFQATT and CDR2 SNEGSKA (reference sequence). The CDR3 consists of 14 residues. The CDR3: CSAPMYKPPYEQYF. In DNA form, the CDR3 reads TGCAGTGCCCCCATGTATAAGCCCCCCTACGAGCAGTACTTC.